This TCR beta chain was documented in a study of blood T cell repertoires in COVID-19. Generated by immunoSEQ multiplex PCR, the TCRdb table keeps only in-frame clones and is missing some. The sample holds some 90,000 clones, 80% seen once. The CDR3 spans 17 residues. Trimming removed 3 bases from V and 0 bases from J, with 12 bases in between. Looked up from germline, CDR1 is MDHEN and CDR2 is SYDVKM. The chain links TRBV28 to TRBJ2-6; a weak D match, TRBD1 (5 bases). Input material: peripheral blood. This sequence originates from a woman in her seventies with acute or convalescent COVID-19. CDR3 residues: CASSLSQADSGANVLTF. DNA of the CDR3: TGTGCCAGCAGTTTGTCACAGGCAGACTCTGGGGCCAACGTCCTGACTTTC.